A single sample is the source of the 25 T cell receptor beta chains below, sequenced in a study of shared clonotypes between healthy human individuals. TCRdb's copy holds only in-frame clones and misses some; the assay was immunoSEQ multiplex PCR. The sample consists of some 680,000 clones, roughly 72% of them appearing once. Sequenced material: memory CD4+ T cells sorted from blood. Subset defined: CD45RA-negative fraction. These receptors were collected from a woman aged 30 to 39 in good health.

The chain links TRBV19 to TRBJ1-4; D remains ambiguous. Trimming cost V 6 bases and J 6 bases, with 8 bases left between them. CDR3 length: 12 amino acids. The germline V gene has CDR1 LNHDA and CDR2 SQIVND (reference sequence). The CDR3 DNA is TGTGCCAGTAGCGGAAGGGATGAAAAACTGTTTTTT. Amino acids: CASSGRDEKLFF.

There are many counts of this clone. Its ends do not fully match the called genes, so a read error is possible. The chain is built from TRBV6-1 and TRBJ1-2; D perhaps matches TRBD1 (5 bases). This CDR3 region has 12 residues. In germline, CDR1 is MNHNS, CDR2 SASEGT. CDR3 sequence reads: CASSGLGDFPIF. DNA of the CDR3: TGTGCCAGCAGTGGTCTTGGGGACTTCCCAATCTTC.

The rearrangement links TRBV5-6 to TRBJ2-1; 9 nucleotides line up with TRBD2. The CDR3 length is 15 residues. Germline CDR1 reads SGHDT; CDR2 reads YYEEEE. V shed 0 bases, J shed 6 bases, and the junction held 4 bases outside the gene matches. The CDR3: CASSLGGRALNEQFF. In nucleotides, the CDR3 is TGTGCCAGCAGCTTGGGCGGGAGGGCCCTCAATGAGCAGTTCTTC. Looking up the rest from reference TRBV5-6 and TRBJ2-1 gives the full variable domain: DAGVTQSPTHLIKTRGQQVTLRCSPKSGHDTVSWYQQALGQGPQFIFQYYEEEERQRGNFPDRFSGHQFPNYSSELNVNALLLGDSALYLCASSLGGRALNEQFFGPGTRLTVL.

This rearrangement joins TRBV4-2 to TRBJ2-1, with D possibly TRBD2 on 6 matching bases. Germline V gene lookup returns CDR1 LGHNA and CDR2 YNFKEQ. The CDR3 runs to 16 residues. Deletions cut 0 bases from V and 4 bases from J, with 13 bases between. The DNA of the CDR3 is TGTGCCAGCAGCCAAGATGTCGGGAGACTGTACAATGAGCAGTTCTTC. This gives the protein CASSQDVGRLYNEQFF.

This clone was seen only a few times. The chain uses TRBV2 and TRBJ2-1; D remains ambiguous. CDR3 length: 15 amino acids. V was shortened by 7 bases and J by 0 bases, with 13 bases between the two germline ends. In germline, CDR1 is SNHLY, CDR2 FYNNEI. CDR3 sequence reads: CASNRLESSYNEQFF. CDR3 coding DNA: TGTGCCAGCAACCGACTCGAGAGCTCCTACAATGAGCAGTTCTTC.

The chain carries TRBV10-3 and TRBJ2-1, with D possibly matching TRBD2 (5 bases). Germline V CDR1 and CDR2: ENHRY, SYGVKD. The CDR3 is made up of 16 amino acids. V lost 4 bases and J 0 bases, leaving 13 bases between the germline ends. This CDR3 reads CAISGKAESSYNEQFF. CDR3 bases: TGTGCCATCAGTGGGAAAGCGGAGAGCTCCTACAATGAGCAGTTCTTC.

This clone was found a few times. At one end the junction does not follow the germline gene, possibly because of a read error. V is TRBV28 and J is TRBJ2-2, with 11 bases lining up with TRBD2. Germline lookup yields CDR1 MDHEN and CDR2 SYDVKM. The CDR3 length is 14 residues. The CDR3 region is CASRTSGNTGELFF. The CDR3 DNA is TGTGCCAGCAGGACTAGCGGGAACACGGGGGAGCTGTTTTTT.

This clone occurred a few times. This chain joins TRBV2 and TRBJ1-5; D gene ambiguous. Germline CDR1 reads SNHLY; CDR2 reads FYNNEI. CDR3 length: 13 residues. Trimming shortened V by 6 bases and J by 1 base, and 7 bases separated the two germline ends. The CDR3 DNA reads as TGTGCCAGCAGAGCTGACAGCAATCAGCCCCAGCATTTT. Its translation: CASRADSNQPQHF.

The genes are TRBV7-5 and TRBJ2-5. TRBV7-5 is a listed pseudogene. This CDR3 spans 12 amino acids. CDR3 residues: CVRRIYQETQYF. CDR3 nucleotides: TGTGTCAGAAGGATCTACCAAGAGACCCAGTACTTC.

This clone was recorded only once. The CDR3 spells CASSAGWDWGRDEQFF. For the CDR3, the DNA is TGCGCCAGCAGCGCCGGGTGGGACTGGGGGCGGGATGAGCAGTTCTTC. The chain carries TRBV5-1 and TRBJ2-1; D may be TRBD1 or TRBD2 (6 bases each). The CDR3 runs to 16 residues. The germline V and J ends were trimmed by 4 bases and 8 bases, with 22 bases remaining between them. The V gene's germline CDR1 is SGHRS and CDR2 YFSETQ.

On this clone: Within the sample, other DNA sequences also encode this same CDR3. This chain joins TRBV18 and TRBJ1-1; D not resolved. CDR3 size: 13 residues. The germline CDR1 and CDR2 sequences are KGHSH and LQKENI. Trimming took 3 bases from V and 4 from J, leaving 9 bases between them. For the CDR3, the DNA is TGTGCCAGCTCACCTTCCGGAGTCACTGAAGCTTTCTTT. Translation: CASSPSGVTEAFF.

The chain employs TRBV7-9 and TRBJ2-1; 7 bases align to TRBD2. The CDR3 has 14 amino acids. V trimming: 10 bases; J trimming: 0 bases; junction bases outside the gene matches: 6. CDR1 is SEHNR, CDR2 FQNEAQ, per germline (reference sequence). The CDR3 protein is CATGLGSSYNEQFF. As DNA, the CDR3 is TGTGCCACCGGACTAGGGAGCTCCTACAATGAGCAGTTCTTC.

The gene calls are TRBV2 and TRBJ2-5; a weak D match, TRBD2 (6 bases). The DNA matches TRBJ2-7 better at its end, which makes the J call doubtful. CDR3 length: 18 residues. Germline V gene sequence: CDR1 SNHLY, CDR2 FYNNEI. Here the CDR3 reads CASSDARFGKGGLVEQYF. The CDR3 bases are TGTGCCAGCAGTGACGCCCGGTTTGGGAAGGGAGGCCTTGTCGAGCAGTACTTC.

Here the CDR3 reads CASSTATTYSEQYF. The CDR3 DNA follows: TGTGCCAGCTCAACGGCCACAACCTACTCCGAGCAGTACTTC. This rearrangement joins TRBV18 to TRBJ2-7, with D hard to call. The length of the CDR3 is 14 residues. Germline CDR1 reads KGHSH; CDR2 reads LQKENI. The germline V and J ends were trimmed by 5 bases and 6 bases, with 17 bases remaining between them.

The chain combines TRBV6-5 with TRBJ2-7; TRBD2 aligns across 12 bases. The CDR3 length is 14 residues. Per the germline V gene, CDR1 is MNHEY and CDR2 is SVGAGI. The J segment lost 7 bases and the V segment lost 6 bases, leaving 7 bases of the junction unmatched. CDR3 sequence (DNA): TGTGCCAGCAGAAAGACTAGCGGGAGTTCTGAGCAGTACTTC. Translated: CASRKTSGSSEQYF.

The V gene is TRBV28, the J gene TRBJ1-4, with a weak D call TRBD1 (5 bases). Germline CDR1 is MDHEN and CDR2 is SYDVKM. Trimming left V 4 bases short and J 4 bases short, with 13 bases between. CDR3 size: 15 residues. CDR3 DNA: TGTGCCAGCAGTTCAAACGACAGAAATAATGAAAAACTGTTTTTT. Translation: CASSSNDRNNEKLFF.

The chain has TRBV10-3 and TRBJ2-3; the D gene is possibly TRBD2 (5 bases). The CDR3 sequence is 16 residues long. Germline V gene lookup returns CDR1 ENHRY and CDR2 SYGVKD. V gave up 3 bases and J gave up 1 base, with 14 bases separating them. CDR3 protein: CAISDRGGSGTDTQYF. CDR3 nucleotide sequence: TGTGCCATCAGTGACCGTGGAGGTTCAGGCACAGATACGCAGTATTTT.

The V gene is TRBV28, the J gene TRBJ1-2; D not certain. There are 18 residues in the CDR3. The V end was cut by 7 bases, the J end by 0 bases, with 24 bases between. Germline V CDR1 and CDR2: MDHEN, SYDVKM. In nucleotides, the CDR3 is TGTGCCAGCACGTCCCTCGGGCCAGGCAGAAATCCTAACTATGGCTACACCTTC. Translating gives CASTSLGPGRNPNYGYTF.

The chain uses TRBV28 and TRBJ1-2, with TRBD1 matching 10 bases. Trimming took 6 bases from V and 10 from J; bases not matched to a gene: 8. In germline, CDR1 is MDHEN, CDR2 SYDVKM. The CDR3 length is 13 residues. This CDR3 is CASSEDRGIVYTF. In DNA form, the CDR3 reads TGTGCCAGCAGCGAGGACAGGGGGATCGTCTACACCTTC.

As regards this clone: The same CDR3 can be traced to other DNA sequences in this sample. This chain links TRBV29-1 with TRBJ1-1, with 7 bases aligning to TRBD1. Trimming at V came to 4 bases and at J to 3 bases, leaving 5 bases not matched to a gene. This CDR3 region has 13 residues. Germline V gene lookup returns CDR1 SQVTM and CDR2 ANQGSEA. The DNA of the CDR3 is TGCAGCGTTGCAGGGACAGCTTACACTGAAGCTTTCTTT. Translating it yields CSVAGTAYTEAFF.

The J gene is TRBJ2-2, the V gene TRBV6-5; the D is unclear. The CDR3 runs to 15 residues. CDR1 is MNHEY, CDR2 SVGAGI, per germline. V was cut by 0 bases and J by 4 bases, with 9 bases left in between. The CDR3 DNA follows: TGTGCCAGCAGTTACTCGATAGGTGGCACCGGGGAGCTGTTTTTT. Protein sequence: CASSYSIGGTGELFF.

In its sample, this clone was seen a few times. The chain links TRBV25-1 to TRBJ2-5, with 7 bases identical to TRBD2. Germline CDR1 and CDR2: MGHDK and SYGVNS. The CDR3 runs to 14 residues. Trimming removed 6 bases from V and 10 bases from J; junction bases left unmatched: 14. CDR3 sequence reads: CASRGAGAAGDQYF. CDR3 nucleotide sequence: TGTGCCAGCAGGGGCGCGGGAGCTGCTGGTGACCAGTACTTC.

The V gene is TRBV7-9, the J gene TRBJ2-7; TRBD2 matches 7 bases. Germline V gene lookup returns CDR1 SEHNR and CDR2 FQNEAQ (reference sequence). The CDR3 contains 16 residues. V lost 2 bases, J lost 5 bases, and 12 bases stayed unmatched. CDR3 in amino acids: CASSLSVGGPVHEQYF. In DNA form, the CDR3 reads TGTGCCAGCAGCTTATCAGTGGGAGGGCCGGTCCACGAGCAGTACTTC.

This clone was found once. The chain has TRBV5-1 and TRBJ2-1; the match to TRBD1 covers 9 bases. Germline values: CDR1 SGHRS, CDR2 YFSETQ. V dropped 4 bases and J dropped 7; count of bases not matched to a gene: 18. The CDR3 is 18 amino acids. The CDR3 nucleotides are TGCGCCAGCAGCCCATCATGGGACAGGGATCATCGGGAGAATGAGCAGTTCTTC. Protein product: CASSPSWDRDHRENEQFF.

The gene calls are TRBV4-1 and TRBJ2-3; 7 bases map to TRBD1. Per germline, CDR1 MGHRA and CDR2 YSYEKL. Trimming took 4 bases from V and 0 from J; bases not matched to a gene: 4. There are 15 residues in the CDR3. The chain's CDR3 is CASSPRQGSTDTQYF. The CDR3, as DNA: TGCGCCAGCAGCCCCAGACAGGGAAGCACAGATACGCAGTATTTT.